The rows below give T cell receptor beta chains drawn from one sample of a study of T cells in Graves' hyperthyroidism and ophthalmopathy. TCRdb recomputed calls from the multiplex PCR reads with MiXCR, one row per CDR3 protein. The sample comprises 610,000 or so distinct CDR3 sequences, under 60% of which are singletons, and about 8% rests with the top ten. Source material: peripheral blood or thyroid tissue (not recorded which). The receptors derive from a woman aged 18 to 35 with Graves' hyperthyroidism. Each CDR3 is given with its conserved first and last residue.

>TRBJ1-5|TRBV6-2/TRBV6-3
CASSYGYSNQPQHF
>TRBJ1-1|TRBV15
CATSSPGTGITEAFF
>TRBJ1-5|TRBV13
CASSTGDRGNQPQHF
>TRBJ1-5|TRBV12-3/TRBV12-4
CASSPTGTGKNQPQHF
>TRBJ2-7|TRBV25-1
CASSESGMTYEQYF
>.|TRBV7-3
CASSLTYGVTSNEQFF
>TRBJ1-3|TRBV6-2/TRBV6-3
CASSPRGGAISGNTIYF
>TRBJ1-6|TRBV29-1
CSAAQGSDSPLHF
>TRBJ1-2|TRBV7-9
CASSLENEYGGYTF
>TRBJ2-2|TRBV20-1
CSAFTGTSGNTGELFF
>TRBJ1-2|TRBV20-1
CSVPTRTAQYGYTF
>TRBJ2-7|TRBV3-1
CASSQDLRPYEQYF
>TRBJ2-7|TRBV7-9
CASSITGTSGRDYEQYF
>TRBJ1-2|TRBV20-1
CSASGLVDEWGYTF
>TRBJ1-1|TRBV29-1
CSINLVTTEAFF
>TRBJ2-5|TRBV20-1
CRSRTGLAGVGETQYF
>TRBJ2-7|TRBV20-1
CSALPEALLSYEQYF
>TRBJ1-2|TRBV6-5
CASSYSPGRYNYGYTF